The 26 T cell receptor beta chains in this list originate from one sample, sequenced in a study of blood T cell repertoires in COVID-19. Profiled with immunoSEQ multiplex PCR; TCRdb holds only in-frame clones, not every one. The sample gives roughly 430,000 clones, around 90% of which show up once; 2% to 2.5% is in the top ten. The sample was PBMCs or T cells enriched from blood (not recorded which). Receptor source: a woman in her 40s with acute COVID-19.

The chain recombines TRBV5-4 with TRBJ2-7; TRBD1 matches at 10 bases. Germline V CDR1 and CDR2: SGHNT, YYREEE (reference sequence). J gave up 5 bases and V 2 bases, and 4 bases lay outside the gene matches. This CDR3 comprises 14 residues. For the CDR3, the DNA is TGTGCCAGCAGCTTCGGGGACAGGGGCCACGAGCAGTACTTC. Protein product: CASSFGDRGHEQYF.

The chain has TRBV5-6 and TRBJ2-5; possible D gene TRBD1, 6 bases. In germline, CDR1 is SGHDT, CDR2 YYEEEE. Trimming pared 1 base from V and 5 bases from J, leaving 18 bases between. The CDR3 loop spans 16 amino acids. The CDR3 spells CASSLHPGQLWETQYF. CDR3 coding DNA: TGTGCCAGCAGCTTGCACCCCGGACAGTTATGGGAGACCCAGTACTTC.

This chain uses TRBV18 with TRBJ2-1, with TRBD1 matching over 7 bases. Germline CDR1 and CDR2: KGHSH and LQKENI. The V segment lost 6 bases and the J segment 2 bases; nucleotides outside the gene matches: 7. The CDR3 loop spans 15 amino acids. CDR3 region: CASSDRVEAYNEQFF. The CDR3, as DNA: TGTGCCAGCTCTGACAGGGTAGAGGCCTACAATGAGCAGTTCTTC.

The chain couples TRBV7-8 to TRBJ1-1; weak D call: TRBD1 (5 bases). The CDR3 runs to 14 residues. Trimming shortened V by 5 bases and J by 1 base, and 11 bases separated the two germline ends. Germline V gives CDR1 SGHVS, CDR2 FQNEAQ. CDR3: CASSIQGRNTEAFF. The CDR3 DNA is TGTGCCAGCAGCATCCAGGGTAGGAACACTGAAGCTTTCTTT.

The J gene is TRBJ1-1, the V gene TRBV6-5, with D unclear. This CDR3 contains 13 residues. From germline, CDR1 is MNHEY and CDR2 SVGAGI. The V and J ends lost 5 bases and 7 bases respectively, with 14 bases between them. The CDR3: CASSNPWGDEAFF. The CDR3 DNA sequence: TGTGCCAGCAGTAACCCCTGGGGAGATGAAGCTTTCTTT.

This clone was detected only a few times. The chain carries TRBV6-5 and TRBJ2-7, with D maybe TRBD1 (5 bases). The germline CDR1 and CDR2 sequences are MNHEY and SVGAGI. V was clipped by 10 bases and J by 2 bases, with 12 bases between them. The CDR3 has 12 residues. This CDR3 reads CATVEDTYEQYF. CDR3 DNA: TGTGCCACAGTAGAGGACACCTACGAGCAGTACTTC.

This chain uses TRBV29-1 with TRBJ1-1, with D possibly matching TRBD1 (6 bases). Germline CDR1 is SQVTM and CDR2 is ANQGSEA. V was pared by 6 bases and J by 2 bases, with 10 bases between. The CDR3 has 12 residues. In DNA, the CDR3 is TGCAGCGTCCGGGACACCAACACTGAAGCTTTCTTT. This gives the protein CSVRDTNTEAFF.

The sample holds one count of this clone. The V call is TRBV21-1, the J call TRBJ1-5. TRBV21-1 is designated a pseudogene. This CDR3 contains 15 residues. Written as DNA, the CDR3 is TGTGCCAGCAGCAACGGGAGCCGGCACAATCAGCCCCAGCATTTT. Translating gives CASSNGSRHNQPQHF.

This clone was detected only a few times. The V call is TRBV3-1 (or the pseudogene TRBV3-2), the J call TRBJ1-4; TRBD1 matches at 9 bases. The CDR3 totals 15 residues. The V segment lost 4 bases and the J segment 7 bases; nucleotides outside the gene matches: 7. Germline V gene lookup returns CDR1 LGHDT and CDR2 YNNKEL (reference sequence). This CDR3 reads CASSPRTGVGEKLFF. The CDR3 bases are TGTGCCAGCAGCCCAAGGACAGGGGTCGGTGAAAAACTGTTTTTT.

The chain joins TRBV5-4 to TRBJ2-6; TRBD1 is a possible D gene (5 bases). The CDR3 totals 16 residues. Trimming removed 1 base at V and 2 bases at J, with 10 bases between. Germline CDR1 and CDR2: SGHNT and YYREEE (reference sequence). Written as DNA, the CDR3 is TGTGCCAGCAGCTTGAGTACAGGCGCTGGGGCCAACGTCCTGACTTTC. Its translation is CASSLSTGAGANVLTF.

V usage is TRBV12-5 and J usage is TRBJ2-2; 13 bases align to TRBD2. The germline V gene has CDR1 LGHNT and CDR2 FRNRAP. The trim removed 5 bases at V and 9 bases at J, leaving 24 bases unmatched. The CDR3 has 21 amino acids. CDR3 protein: CASGLIDPWGLAGRSGRELFF. DNA for the CDR3: TGTGCTAGTGGTCTAATTGACCCTTGGGGACTAGCGGGGCGCTCGGGCCGGGAGCTGTTTTTT. Full variable domain (missing parts from reference TRBV12-5 and TRBJ2-2): DARVTQTPRHKVTEMGQEVTMRCQPILGHNTVFWYRQTMMQGLELLAYFRNRAPLDDSGMPKDRFSAEMPDATLATLKIQPSEPRDSAVYFCASGLIDPWGLAGRSGRELFFGEGSRLTVL.

The chain joins TRBV24-1 to TRBJ1-4; 9 nucleotides agree with TRBD1. Germline-derived CDR1 and CDR2 are KGHDR and SFDVKD. The V and J ends lost 10 bases and 8 bases, in that order; junction bases with no gene match: 4. CDR3 size: 12 residues. The CDR3 coding sequence is TGTGCCACTGGGACAGGGCGGGAAAAACTGTTTTTT. It encodes CATGTGREKLFF.

CDR3 nucleotides: TGTGCCAGCAGCCCGACCAGACAGGGCGGGGGGGAGCTGTTTTTT. Protein sequence: CASSPTRQGGGELFF. The chain is built from TRBV5-5 and TRBJ2-2; 7 nucleotides match TRBD1. The germline CDR1 and CDR2 sequences are SGHKS and YYEKEE (reference sequence). The V segment lost 4 bases and the J segment 8 bases; nucleotides outside the gene matches: 11. The CDR3 spans 15 residues.

J is TRBJ2-1 and V is TRBV7-9, with TRBD1 matching over 11 bases. The CDR3 spans 16 residues. V gave up 5 bases and J gave up 8 bases; unmatched junction bases: 11. In germline, CDR1 is SEHNR, CDR2 FQNEAQ (reference sequence). CDR3 DNA: TGTGCCAGCAGCCGTCGGACAGGGGGCGCGGTGTATGAGCAGTTCTTC. Translated: CASSRRTGGAVYEQFF.

The chain is built from TRBV2 and TRBJ2-7; a weak D match, TRBD2 (5 bases). The V gene lost 1 base and the J gene lost 0 bases, with 10 bases spanning the gap. The CDR3 has 15 residues. Germline CDR1 SNHLY, CDR2 FYNNEI. CDR3: CASSEGRGSSYEQYF. The CDR3 coding sequence is TGTGCCAGCAGTGAAGGGCGAGGGAGCTCCTACGAGCAGTACTTC.

V usage is TRBV27 and J usage is TRBJ2-3, with 7 bases identical to TRBD1. The junction had 2 bases not matched to a gene; V was cut back by 3 bases and J by 5 bases. The CDR3 is 13 residues long. Germline CDR1 and CDR2: MNHEY and SMNVEV (reference sequence). For the CDR3, the DNA is TGTGCCAGCAGTTTCGGGACAGAAGATACGCAGTATTTT. The encoded protein is CASSFGTEDTQYF.

The CDR3 sequence is CASSLDFRTDTQYF. The CDR3 region has the DNA TGTGCCAGCAGCTTAGACTTCCGCACAGATACGCAGTATTTT. V is TRBV7-9 and J is TRBJ2-3, with D unclear. Trimming left V 1 base short and J 1 base short, with 6 bases between. Per germline, CDR1 SEHNR and CDR2 FQNEAQ (reference sequence). This CDR3 has 14 amino acids.

V usage is TRBV19 and J usage is TRBJ1-5; weak D call: TRBD1 (5 bases). CDR1 and CDR2 (germline): LNHDA, SQIVND (reference sequence). V lost 7 bases and J lost 3, with 13 bases in between. This CDR3 is built from 14 residues. The CDR3 sequence: CASNFRGFNQPQHF. CDR3 nucleotide sequence: TGTGCCAGTAACTTTCGGGGGTTCAATCAGCCCCAGCATTTT.

V usage is TRBV5-1 and J usage is TRBJ2-3; D is perhaps TRBD2 (5 bases). The CDR3 has 14 residues. With 4 bases removed from V and 2 bases from J, the gap between germline ends came to 11 bases. The germline V gene has CDR1 SGHRS and CDR2 YFSETQ. CDR3 loop: CASSRGSFTDTQYF. As DNA, the CDR3 is TGCGCCAGCAGCCGGGGATCTTTCACAGATACGCAGTATTTT.

V gene TRBV10-3 combines with J gene TRBJ2-7, with a tentative D call TRBD1 (5 bases). V was shortened by 4 bases and J by 5 bases, with 12 bases between the two germline ends. CDR1 and CDR2 (germline): ENHRY, SYGVKD. The CDR3 sequence is 13 residues long. CDR3 sequence: CAISAGKGHEQYF. CDR3 nucleotides: TGTGCCATCAGTGCAGGGAAAGGCCACGAGCAGTACTTC.

A few counts support this clone. This chain connects TRBV10-3 to TRBJ2-5; TRBD1 agrees at 8 bases. Trimming took 0 bases from V and 4 from J; bases not matched to a gene: 7. The CDR3 sequence is 16 residues long. Per germline, CDR1 ENHRY and CDR2 SYGVKD. The CDR3 is CAISESGQGVRETQYF. CDR3 sequence (DNA): TGTGCCATCAGTGAGTCCGGACAGGGAGTAAGAGAGACCCAGTACTTC.

The chain employs TRBV2 and TRBJ1-4; TRBD1 aligns across 7 bases. There are 14 residues in the CDR3. The V gene end was trimmed by 6 bases and the J gene end by 4 bases; junction bases not matched to a gene: 5. Germline V gene data show CDR1 as SNHLY and CDR2 as FYNNEI. CDR3 DNA: TGTGCCAGCAGAGGGACAGTCCGTAATGAAAAACTGTTTTTT. Translated: CASRGTVRNEKLFF.

V and J are TRBV18 and TRBJ2-7; D remains ambiguous. CDR1 KGHSH and CDR2 LQKENI come from the germline V gene. V shed 2 bases and J shed 4 bases, with 9 bases lying between them. The CDR3 extends over 13 amino acids. CDR3 amino acids: CASSPNPGYEQYF. In DNA form, the CDR3 reads TGTGCCAGCTCACCAAATCCCGGGTACGAGCAGTACTTC.

V is TRBV4-2 and J is TRBJ2-3; D is possibly TRBD2 (5 bases). Germline V gene sequence: CDR1 LGHNA, CDR2 YNFKEQ. The CDR3 is 16 amino acids. Trimming removed 0 bases from V and 5 bases from J, with 15 bases in between. The CDR3 nucleotides are TGTGCCAGCAGCCAAGATAGGGCTAGCAGCCAAGATACGCAGTATTTT. It codes for CASSQDRASSQDTQYF.

The V and J genes are TRBV5-6 and TRBJ1-1; D is unresolved. The CDR3 covers 16 residues. The germline V and J ends were trimmed by 4 bases and 2 bases, with 18 bases remaining between them. Germline CDR1 is SGHDT and CDR2 is YYEEEE. This chain's CDR3 is CASSQIHKISNTEAFF. CDR3 sequence (DNA): TGTGCCAGCAGCCAAATTCATAAGATTAGTAACACTGAAGCTTTCTTT.

V gene TRBV3-1 (or the pseudogene TRBV3-2) combines with J gene TRBJ1-4; a weak D match, TRBD1 (6 bases). The germline V gene has CDR1 LGHDT and CDR2 YNNKEL (reference sequence). The V and J ends lost 6 bases and 8 bases respectively, with 13 bases between them. CDR3 length equals 13 residues. The CDR3 region has the DNA TGTGCCAGCAGGGCAGGGGATTGGGAAAAACTGTTTTTT. Amino acid sequence: CASRAGDWEKLFF.